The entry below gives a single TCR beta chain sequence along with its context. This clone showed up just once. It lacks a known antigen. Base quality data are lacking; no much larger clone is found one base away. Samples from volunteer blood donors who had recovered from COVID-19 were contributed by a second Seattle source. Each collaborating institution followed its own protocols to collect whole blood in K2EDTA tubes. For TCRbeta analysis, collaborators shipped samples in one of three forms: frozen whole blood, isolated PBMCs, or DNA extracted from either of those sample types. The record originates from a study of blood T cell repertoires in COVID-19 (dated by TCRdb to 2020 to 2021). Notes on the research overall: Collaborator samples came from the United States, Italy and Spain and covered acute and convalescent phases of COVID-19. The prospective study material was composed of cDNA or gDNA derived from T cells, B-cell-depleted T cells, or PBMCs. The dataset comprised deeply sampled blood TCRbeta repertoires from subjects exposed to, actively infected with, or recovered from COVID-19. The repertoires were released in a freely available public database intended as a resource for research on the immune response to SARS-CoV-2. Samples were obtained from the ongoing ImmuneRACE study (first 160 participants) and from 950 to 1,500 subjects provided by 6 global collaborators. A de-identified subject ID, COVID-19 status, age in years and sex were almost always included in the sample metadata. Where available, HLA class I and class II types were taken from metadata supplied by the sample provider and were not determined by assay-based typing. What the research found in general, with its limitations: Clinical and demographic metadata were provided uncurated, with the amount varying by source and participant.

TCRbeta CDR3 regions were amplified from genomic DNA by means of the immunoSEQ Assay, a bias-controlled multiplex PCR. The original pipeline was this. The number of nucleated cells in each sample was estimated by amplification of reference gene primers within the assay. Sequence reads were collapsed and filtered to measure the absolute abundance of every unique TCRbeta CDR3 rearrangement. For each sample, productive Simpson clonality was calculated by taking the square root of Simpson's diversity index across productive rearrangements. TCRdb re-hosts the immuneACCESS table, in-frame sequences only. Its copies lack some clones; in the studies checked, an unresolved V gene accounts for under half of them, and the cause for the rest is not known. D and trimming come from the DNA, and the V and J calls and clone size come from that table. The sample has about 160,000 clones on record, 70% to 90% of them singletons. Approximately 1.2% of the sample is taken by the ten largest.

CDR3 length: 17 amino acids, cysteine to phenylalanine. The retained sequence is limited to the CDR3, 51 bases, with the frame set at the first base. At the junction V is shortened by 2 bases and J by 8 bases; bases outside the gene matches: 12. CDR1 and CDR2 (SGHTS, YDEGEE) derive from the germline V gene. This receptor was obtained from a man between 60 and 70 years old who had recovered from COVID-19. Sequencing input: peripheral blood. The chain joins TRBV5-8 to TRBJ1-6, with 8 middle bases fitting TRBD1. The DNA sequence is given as TGTGCCAGCAGCTTTCACTGGGCAGGGGGCGCGGATTCACCCCTCCACTTT. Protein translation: CASSFHWAGGADSPLHF.